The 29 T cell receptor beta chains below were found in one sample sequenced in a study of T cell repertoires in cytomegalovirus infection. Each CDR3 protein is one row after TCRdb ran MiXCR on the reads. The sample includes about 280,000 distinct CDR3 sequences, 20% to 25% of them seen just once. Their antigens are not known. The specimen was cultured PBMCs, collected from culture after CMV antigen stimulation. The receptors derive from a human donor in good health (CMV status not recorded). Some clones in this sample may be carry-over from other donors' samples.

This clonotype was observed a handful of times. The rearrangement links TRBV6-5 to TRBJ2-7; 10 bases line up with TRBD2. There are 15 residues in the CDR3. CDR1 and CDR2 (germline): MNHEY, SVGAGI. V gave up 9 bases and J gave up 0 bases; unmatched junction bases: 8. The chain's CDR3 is CASAQLAGSSYEQYF. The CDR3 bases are TGTGCCAGTGCGCAACTAGCGGGAAGCTCCTACGAGCAGTACTTC.

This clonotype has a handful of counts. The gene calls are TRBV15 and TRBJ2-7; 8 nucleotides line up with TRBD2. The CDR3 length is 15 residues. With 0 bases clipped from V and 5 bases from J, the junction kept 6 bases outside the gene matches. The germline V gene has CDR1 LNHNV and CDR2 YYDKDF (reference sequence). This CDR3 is CATSRDRAGEDEQYV. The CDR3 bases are TGTGCCACCAGCAGAGACCGAGCGGGGGAGGACGAGCAGTACGTC.

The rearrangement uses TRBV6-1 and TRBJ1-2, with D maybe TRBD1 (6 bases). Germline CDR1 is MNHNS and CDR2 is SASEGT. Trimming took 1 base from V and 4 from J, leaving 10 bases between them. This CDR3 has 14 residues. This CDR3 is CASSEGVGAYGYTF. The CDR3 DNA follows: TGTGCCAGCAGTGAAGGAGTGGGGGCCTATGGCTACACCTTC.

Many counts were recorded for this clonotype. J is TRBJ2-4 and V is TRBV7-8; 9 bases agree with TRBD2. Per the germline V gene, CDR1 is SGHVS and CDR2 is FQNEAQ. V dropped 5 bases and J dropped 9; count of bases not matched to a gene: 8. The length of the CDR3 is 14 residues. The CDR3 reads CASSLIPSGIIQYF. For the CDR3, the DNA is TGTGCCAGCAGCCTTATACCTAGCGGGATCATTCAGTACTTC.

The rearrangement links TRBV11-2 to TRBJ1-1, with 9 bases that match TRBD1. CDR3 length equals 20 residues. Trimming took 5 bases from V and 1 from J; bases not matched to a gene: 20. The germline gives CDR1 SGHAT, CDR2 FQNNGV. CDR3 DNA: TGTGCCAGCAGCACCGATACAACAGGGGGCTCGTCGTTATGGAACACTGAAGCTTTCTTT. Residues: CASSTDTTGGSSLWNTEAFF.

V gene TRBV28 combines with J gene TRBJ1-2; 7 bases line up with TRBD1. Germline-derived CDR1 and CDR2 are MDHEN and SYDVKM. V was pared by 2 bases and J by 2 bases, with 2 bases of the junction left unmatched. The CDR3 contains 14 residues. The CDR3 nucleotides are TGTGCCAGCAGTTTAAACAGGGGCAACTATGGCTACACCTTC. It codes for CASSLNRGNYGYTF.

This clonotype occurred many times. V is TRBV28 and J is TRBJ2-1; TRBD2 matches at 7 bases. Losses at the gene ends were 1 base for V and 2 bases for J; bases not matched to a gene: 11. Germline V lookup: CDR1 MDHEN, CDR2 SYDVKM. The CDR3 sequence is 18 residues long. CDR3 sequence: CASSLLYWRENPYNEQFF. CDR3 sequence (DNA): TGTGCCAGCAGTTTATTGTATTGGCGGGAGAACCCCTACAATGAGCAGTTCTTC.

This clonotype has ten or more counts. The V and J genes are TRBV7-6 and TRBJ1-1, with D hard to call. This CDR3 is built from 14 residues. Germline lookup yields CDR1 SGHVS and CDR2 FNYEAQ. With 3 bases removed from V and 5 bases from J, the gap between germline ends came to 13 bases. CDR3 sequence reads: CASSLGIGRTEAFF. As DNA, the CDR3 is TGTGCCAGCAGCTTGGGGATAGGGAGGACTGAAGCTTTCTTT.

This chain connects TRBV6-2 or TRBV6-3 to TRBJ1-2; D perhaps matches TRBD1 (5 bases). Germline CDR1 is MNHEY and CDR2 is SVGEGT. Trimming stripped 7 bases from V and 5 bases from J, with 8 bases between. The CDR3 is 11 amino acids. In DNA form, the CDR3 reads TGTGCCAGCATGGGGCATTATGGCTACACCTTC. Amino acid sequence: CASMGHYGYTF.

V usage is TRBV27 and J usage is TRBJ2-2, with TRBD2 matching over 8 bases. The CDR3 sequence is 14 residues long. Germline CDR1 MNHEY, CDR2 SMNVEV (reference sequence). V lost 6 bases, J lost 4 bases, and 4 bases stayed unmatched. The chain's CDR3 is CASRQAGVTGELFF. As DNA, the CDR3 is TGTGCCAGCAGGCAAGCGGGAGTCACCGGGGAGCTGTTTTTT.

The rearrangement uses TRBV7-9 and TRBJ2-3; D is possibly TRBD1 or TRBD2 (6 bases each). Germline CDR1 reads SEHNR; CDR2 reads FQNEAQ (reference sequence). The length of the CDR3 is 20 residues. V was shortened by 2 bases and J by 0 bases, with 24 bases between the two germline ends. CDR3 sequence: CASSLYPGQGGGESTDTQYF. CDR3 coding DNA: TGTGCCAGCAGCTTATATCCGGGACAAGGAGGAGGGGAGAGCACAGATACGCAGTATTTT.

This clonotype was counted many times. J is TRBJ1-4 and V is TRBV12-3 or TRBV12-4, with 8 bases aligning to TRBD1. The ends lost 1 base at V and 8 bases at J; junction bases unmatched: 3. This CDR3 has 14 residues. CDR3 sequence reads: CASSLGTGSEKLFF. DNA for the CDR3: TGTGCCAGCAGTTTAGGGACAGGGAGCGAAAAACTGTTTTTT.

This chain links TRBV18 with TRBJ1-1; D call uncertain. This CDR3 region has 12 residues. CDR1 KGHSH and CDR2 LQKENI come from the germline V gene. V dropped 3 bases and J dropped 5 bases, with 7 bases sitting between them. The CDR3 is CASSPVRTEAFF. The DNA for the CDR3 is TGTGCCAGCTCACCCGTACGGACTGAAGCTTTCTTT.

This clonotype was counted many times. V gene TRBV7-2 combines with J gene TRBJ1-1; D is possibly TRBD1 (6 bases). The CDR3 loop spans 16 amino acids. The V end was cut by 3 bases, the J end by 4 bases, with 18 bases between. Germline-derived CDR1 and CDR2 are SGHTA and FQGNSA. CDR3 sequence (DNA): TGTGCCAGCAGCTTTGGGGGAGGGGGTGGAGGCACTGAAGCTTTCTTT. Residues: CASSFGGGGGGTEAFF.

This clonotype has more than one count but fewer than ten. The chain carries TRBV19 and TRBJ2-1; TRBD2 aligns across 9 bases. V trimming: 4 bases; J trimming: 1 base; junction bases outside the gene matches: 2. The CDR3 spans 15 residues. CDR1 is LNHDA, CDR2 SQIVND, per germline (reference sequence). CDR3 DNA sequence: TGTGCCAGTAGTAGGCGGGAGGGTTCCTACAATGAGCAGTTCTTC. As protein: CASSRREGSYNEQFF.

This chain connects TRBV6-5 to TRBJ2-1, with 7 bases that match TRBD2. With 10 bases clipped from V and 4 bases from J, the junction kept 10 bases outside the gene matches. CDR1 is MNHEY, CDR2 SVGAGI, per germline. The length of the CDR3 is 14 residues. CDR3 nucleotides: TGTGCCACACTCCCCGCTAGCGGTTACAATGAGCAGTTCTTC. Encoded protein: CATLPASGYNEQFF.

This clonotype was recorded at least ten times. This CDR3 reads CASSFEGLREQFF. CDR3 bases: TGTGCCAGCAGCTTCGAGGGATTAAGGGAGCAGTTCTTC. The chain uses TRBV7-2 and TRBJ2-1; D might be TRBD2 (5 bases). Trimming cost V 3 bases and J 10 bases, with 13 bases left between them. This CDR3 has 13 residues. The germline CDR1 and CDR2 sequences are SGHTA and FQGNSA.

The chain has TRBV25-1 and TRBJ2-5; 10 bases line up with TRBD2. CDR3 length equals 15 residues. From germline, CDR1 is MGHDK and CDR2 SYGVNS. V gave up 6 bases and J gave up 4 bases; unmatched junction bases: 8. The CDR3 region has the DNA TGTGCCAGCAGAGCTAGCGGGAGTGCCAGAGAGACCCAGTACTTC. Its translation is CASRASGSARETQYF. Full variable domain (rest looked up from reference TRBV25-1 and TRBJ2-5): EADIYQTPRYLVIGTGKKITLECSQTMGHDKMYWYQQDPGMELHLIHYSYGVNSTEKGDLSSESTVSRIRTEHFPLTLESARPSHTSQYLCASRASGSARETQYFGPGTRLLVL.

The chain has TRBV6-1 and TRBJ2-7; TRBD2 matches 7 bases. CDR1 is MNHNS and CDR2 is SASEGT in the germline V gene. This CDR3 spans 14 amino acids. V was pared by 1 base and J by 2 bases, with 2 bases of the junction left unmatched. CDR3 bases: TGTGCCAGCAGTGAAGAGCGGGGTCCCTACGAGCAGTACGTC. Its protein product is CASSEERGPYEQYV.

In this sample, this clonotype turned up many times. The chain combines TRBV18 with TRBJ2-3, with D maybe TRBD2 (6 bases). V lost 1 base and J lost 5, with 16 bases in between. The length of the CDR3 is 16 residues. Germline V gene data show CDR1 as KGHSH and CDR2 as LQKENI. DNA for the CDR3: TGTGCCAGCTCACCACTCCTAGCGTCGCGGGGAGATACGCAGTATTTT. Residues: CASSPLLASRGDTQYF.

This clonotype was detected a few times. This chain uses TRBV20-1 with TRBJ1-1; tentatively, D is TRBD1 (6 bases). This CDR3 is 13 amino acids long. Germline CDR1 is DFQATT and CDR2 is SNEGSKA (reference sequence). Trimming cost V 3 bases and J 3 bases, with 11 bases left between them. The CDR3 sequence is CSARTGLYTEAFF. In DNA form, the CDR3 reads TGCAGTGCTAGGACAGGCCTGTACACTGAAGCTTTCTTT.

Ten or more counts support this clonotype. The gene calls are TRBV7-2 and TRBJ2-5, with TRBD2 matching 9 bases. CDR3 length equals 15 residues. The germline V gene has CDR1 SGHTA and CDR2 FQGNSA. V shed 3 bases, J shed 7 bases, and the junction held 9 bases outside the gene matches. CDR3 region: CASSLSGLASGTQYF. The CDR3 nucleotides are TGTGCCAGCAGCTTGTCGGGACTAGCCTCAGGGACCCAGTACTTC.

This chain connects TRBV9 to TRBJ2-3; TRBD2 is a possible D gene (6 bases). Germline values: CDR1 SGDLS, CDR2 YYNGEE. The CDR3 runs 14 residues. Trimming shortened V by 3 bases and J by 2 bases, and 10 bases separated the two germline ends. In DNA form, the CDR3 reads TGTGCCAGCAGCGGGAGGGTAGACACAGATACGCAGTATTTT. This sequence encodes CASSGRVDTDTQYF.

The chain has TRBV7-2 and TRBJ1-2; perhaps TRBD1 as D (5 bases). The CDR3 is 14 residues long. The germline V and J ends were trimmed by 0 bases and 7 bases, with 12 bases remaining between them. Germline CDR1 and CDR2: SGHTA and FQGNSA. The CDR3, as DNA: TGTGCCAGCAGCTTAGCGTCCCGGGGGGGTGGCTACACCTTC. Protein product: CASSLASRGGGYTF. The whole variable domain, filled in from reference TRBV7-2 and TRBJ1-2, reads GAGVSQSPSNKVTEKGKDVELRCDPISGHTALYWYRQSLGQGLEFLIYFQGNSAPDKSGLPSDRFSAERTGGSVSTLTIQRTQQEDSAVYLCASSLASRGGGYTFGSGTRLTVV.

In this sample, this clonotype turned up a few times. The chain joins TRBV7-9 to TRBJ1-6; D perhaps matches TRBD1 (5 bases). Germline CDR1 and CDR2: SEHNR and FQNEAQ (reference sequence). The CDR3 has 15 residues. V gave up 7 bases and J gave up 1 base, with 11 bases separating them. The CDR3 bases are TGTGCCAGCAAGGCGGGGGGGTCCTATAATTCACCCCTCCACTTT. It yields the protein CASKAGGSYNSPLHF.

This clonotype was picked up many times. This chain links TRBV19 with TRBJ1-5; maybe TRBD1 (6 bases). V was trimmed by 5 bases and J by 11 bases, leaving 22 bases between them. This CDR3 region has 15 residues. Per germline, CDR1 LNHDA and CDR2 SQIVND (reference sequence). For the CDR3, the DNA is TGTGCCAGTAGTGGTACAGGGTCTGGGGAAGAGGCCCAGCATTTT. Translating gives CASSGTGSGEEAQHF.

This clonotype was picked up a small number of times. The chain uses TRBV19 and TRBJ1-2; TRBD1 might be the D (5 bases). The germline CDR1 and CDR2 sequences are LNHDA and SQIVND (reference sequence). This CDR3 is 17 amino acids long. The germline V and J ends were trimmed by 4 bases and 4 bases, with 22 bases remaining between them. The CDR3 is CASSTEGPEVKFYGYTF. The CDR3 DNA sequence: TGTGCCAGTAGTACCGAGGGGCCCGAAGTGAAATTCTATGGCTACACCTTC.

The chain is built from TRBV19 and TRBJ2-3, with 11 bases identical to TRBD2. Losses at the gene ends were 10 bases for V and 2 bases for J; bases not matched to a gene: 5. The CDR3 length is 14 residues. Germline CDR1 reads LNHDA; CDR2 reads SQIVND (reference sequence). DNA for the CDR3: TGTGCCACCTCGGGACTAGCGGACACAGATACGCAGTATTTT. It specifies CATSGLADTDTQYF.

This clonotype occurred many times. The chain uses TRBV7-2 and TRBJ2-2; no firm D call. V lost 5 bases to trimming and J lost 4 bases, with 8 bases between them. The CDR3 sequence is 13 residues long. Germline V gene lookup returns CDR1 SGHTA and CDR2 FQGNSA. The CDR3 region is CASSQRSTGELFF. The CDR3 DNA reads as TGTGCCAGCAGCCAAAGGTCCACCGGGGAGCTGTTTTTT. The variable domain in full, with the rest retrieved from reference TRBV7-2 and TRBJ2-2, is GAGVSQSPSNKVTEKGKDVELRCDPISGHTALYWYRQSLGQGLEFLIYFQGNSAPDKSGLPSDRFSAERTGGSVSTLTIQRTQQEDSAVYLCASSQRSTGELFFGEGSRLTVL.